A single sample gave rise to the 29 T cell receptor beta chains below, sequenced in a study of blood T cell repertoires in COVID-19. Assay: immunoSEQ multiplex PCR; the TCRdb copy retains only in-frame clones and omits some. The repertoire holds 40,000 to 50,000 clones, with 91% as singletons. The sequencing input was peripheral blood. Every receptor here comes from a man between 65 and 85 years old with active COVID-19.

The V gene is TRBV7-2, the J gene TRBJ2-5, with 7 nucleotides matching TRBD2. Germline values: CDR1 SGHTA, CDR2 FQGNSA. There are 14 residues in the CDR3. Trimming cost V 4 bases and J 4 bases; bases outside gene matches: 6. The chain's CDR3 is CASSSMGGSETQYF. The CDR3 DNA follows: TGTGCCAGCAGCTCAATGGGGGGGTCAGAGACCCAGTACTTC.

The DNA for the CDR3 is TGTGCCAGCAGCGTAGCGACTTCTAACGGGGAGCTGTTTTTT. It specifies CASSVATSNGELFF. The chain combines TRBV9 with TRBJ2-2; no firm D call. Trimming took off 0 bases at V and 7 bases at J, with 10 bases between the two ends. Looked up from germline, CDR1 is SGDLS and CDR2 is YYNGEE. The CDR3 spans 14 residues.

This clone was counted a single time. The chain combines TRBV11-3 with TRBJ2-1, with TRBD2 matching over 11 bases. The CDR3 has 15 amino acids. Germline V gene lookup returns CDR1 SGHNT and CDR2 YENEEA. The J segment lost 9 bases and the V segment lost 6 bases, leaving 10 bases of the junction unmatched. The CDR3 reads CASRASGGPLGEQFF. CDR3 nucleotide sequence: TGTGCCAGCAGGGCTAGCGGGGGGCCCCTCGGTGAGCAGTTCTTC.

The chain recombines TRBV6-5 with TRBJ1-6; D gene unclear. The CDR3 has 15 residues. Germline V gives CDR1 MNHEY, CDR2 SVGAGI. Trimming left V 0 bases short and J 8 bases short, with 11 bases between. CDR3 DNA sequence: TGTGCCAGCAGTTACTCGGGAGGCTCCCATTCACCCCTCCACTTT. It translates to CASSYSGGSHSPLHF.

This rearrangement joins TRBV7-2 to TRBJ1-5, with D perhaps TRBD1 (5 bases). This CDR3 comprises 14 residues. The ends were cut back, 2 bases at V and 7 bases at J, with 12 bases in the middle. From germline, CDR1 is SGHTA and CDR2 FQGNSA. The CDR3 DNA reads as TGTGCCAGCAGCTTACGTGCGGGGGAACAGCCCCAGCATTTT. Translating gives CASSLRAGEQPQHF.

The table lists this clone with a count of one. The chain recombines TRBV5-1 with TRBJ2-5; 10 bases line up with TRBD2. The CDR3 contains 15 residues. The germline V gene encodes CDR1 SGHRS and CDR2 YFSETQ. Germline trimming cut 4 bases from V and 2 bases from J; bases unmatched to any gene: 5. CDR3 residues: CASSGSGGAQETQYF. The CDR3 DNA sequence: TGCGCCAGCAGCGGGAGCGGGGGGGCTCAAGAGACCCAGTACTTC.

CDR3 DNA sequence: TGTGCCAGCAGCTTAGGAAGCGTTAACTATGGCTACACCTTC. Amino acid sequence: CASSLGSVNYGYTF. The chain joins TRBV7-9 to TRBJ1-2; no definite D call. The germline gives CDR1 SEHNR, CDR2 FQNEAQ (reference sequence). The CDR3 contains 14 residues. The germline V and J ends were trimmed by 1 base and 1 base, with 7 bases remaining between them.

The J gene is TRBJ2-6, the V gene TRBV5-5; D is unclear. The V and J ends lost 0 bases and 0 bases respectively, with 10 bases between them. This CDR3 contains 17 residues. Germline V lookup: CDR1 SGHKS, CDR2 YYEKEE (reference sequence). The chain's CDR3 is CASSLVGGDSGANVLTF. In DNA, the CDR3 is TGTGCCAGCAGCTTGGTAGGCGGAGACTCTGGGGCCAACGTCCTGACTTTC.

The chain employs TRBV21-1 and TRBJ1-1; the table's TRBD1 call for D was not verified on the DNA. TRBV21-1 is described as a pseudogene. The CDR3 contains 14 residues. The CDR3 protein is CASIVSDRDTEAFF. The CDR3 DNA is TGTGCCAGCATCGTCTCTGACAGGGACACTGAAGCTTTCTTT.

This chain uses TRBV6-1 with TRBJ1-1; no clear D gene. Trimming stripped 4 bases from V and 0 bases from J, with 15 bases between. CDR3 length equals 16 residues. From germline, CDR1 is MNHNS and CDR2 SASEGT. The CDR3 nucleotides are TGTGCCAGCAGTGCAATCTTGACACAGATGAACACTGAAGCTTTCTTT. This gives the protein CASSAILTQMNTEAFF.

The chain is built from TRBV7-9 and TRBJ1-2; weak D call: TRBD1 (5 bases). V lost 1 base and J 7 bases, leaving 10 bases between the germline ends. The CDR3 loop spans 13 amino acids. Germline-derived CDR1 and CDR2 are SEHNR and FQNEAQ (reference sequence). The CDR3 nucleotides read TGTGCCAGCAGCTTAGAAGGGGCGCCTGGCTACACCTTC. Its translation: CASSLEGAPGYTF.

The V call is TRBV6-2 or TRBV6-3, the J call TRBJ2-1; 9 positions agree with TRBD2. The CDR3 contains 16 residues. Germline V gives CDR1 MNHEY, CDR2 SVGEGT. J gave up 8 bases and V 4 bases, and 12 bases lay outside the gene matches. The CDR3 is CASSWPSAGGRDEQFF. DNA of the CDR3: TGTGCCAGCAGTTGGCCTTCAGCGGGGGGTCGGGATGAGCAGTTCTTC.

This clone was seen a single time. The chain carries TRBV7-2 and TRBJ1-2; 8 bases line up with TRBD1. Trimming took 0 bases from V and 8 from J; bases not matched to a gene: 11. The CDR3 length is 16 residues. CDR1 and CDR2 (germline): SGHTA, FQGNSA. CDR3 in DNA: TGTGCCAGCAGCTTAGCGCACGGAACAGGGGGGTACGGCTACACCTTC. Protein product: CASSLAHGTGGYGYTF.

This chain links TRBV6-5 with TRBJ2-7; TRBD1 aligns across 7 bases. Looked up from germline, CDR1 is MNHEY and CDR2 is SVGAGI. The CDR3 is made up of 15 amino acids. The V segment lost 6 bases and the J segment 0 bases; nucleotides outside the gene matches: 8. The CDR3 DNA sequence: TGTGCCAGCAGGACCGACAGGGCTGTCTCCTACGAGCAGTACTTC. It yields the protein CASRTDRAVSYEQYF.

V usage is TRBV19 and J usage is TRBJ1-3; D perhaps matches TRBD1 (6 bases). Looked up from germline, CDR1 is LNHDA and CDR2 is SQIVND (reference sequence). The CDR3 has 16 residues. Trimming cost V 6 bases and J 1 base, with 16 bases left between them. CDR3 coding DNA: TGTGCCAGTAGGGCGGGCAGGGGCCTTTCTGGAAACACCATATATTTT. Translated: CASRAGRGLSGNTIYF.

This sequence joins TRBV4-2 and TRBJ2-1; TRBD2 matches at 7 bases. The CDR3 sequence is 16 residues long. Germline V gene data show CDR1 as LGHNA and CDR2 as YNFKEQ. V lost 0 bases and J lost 9; bases outside the gene matches: 11. In DNA, the CDR3 is TGTGCCAGCAGCCAAGATCAGGTTACCCGGACTAGTGAGCAGTTCTTC. The encoded protein is CASSQDQVTRTSEQFF.

The chain recombines TRBV6-6 with TRBJ1-3, with D possibly being TRBD1 (5 bases). Germline V gives CDR1 MNHNY, CDR2 SVGAGI (reference sequence). This CDR3 region has 14 residues. V lost 6 bases to trimming and J lost 1 base, with 10 bases between them. The CDR3 DNA sequence: TGTGCCAGCAGCAAAGGGACTTCTGGAAACACCATATATTTT. As protein: CASSKGTSGNTIYF.

This chain joins TRBV3-1 (or the pseudogene TRBV3-2) and TRBJ1-3; TRBD1 is a possible D gene (6 bases). Trimming pared 3 bases from V and 2 bases from J, leaving 11 bases between. Germline CDR1 LGHDT, CDR2 YNNKEL (reference sequence). The CDR3 loop spans 15 amino acids. For the CDR3, the DNA is TGTGCCAGCAGCCAGCCGAGGACAGCTGGAAACACCATATATTTT. It specifies CASSQPRTAGNTIYF.

The CDR3 here is CASSLGQENNEQFF. CDR3 DNA sequence: TGCGCCAGCAGCCTGGGACAGGAAAACAATGAGCAGTTCTTC. This sequence joins TRBV5-1 and TRBJ2-1; 8 bases agree with TRBD1. J lost 5 bases, V lost 4 bases, and 5 bases had no gene match. Per the germline V gene, CDR1 is SGHRS and CDR2 is YFSETQ. This CDR3 has 14 residues.

The rearrangement links TRBV7-8 to TRBJ2-5; perhaps TRBD2 as D (6 bases). Germline CDR1 and CDR2: SGHVS and FQNEAQ. The CDR3 runs to 16 residues. V was shortened by 2 bases and J by 2 bases, with 15 bases between the two germline ends. CDR3 residues: CASSLLPGLSQETQYF. The CDR3 DNA reads TGTGCCAGCAGCTTATTACCGGGACTTTCTCAAGAGACCCAGTACTTC.

The chain joins TRBV29-1 to TRBJ2-6; the D gene is possibly TRBD2 (7 bases). CDR3 length: 15 residues. V gave up 4 bases and J gave up 4 bases, with 14 bases separating them. Germline V lookup: CDR1 SQVTM, CDR2 ANQGSEA. In DNA form, the CDR3 reads TGCAGCGTTGTTGCGGGGGCGCGAGGGGCCAACGTCCTGACTTTC. It codes for CSVVAGARGANVLTF.

The CDR3: CASSYTAGTGYTEAFF. CDR3 coding DNA: TGTGCCAGCAGTTACACAGCCGGGACAGGGTACACTGAAGCTTTCTTT. The chain links TRBV6-6 to TRBJ1-1; 9 nucleotides match TRBD1. Germline V gene data show CDR1 as MNHNY and CDR2 as SVGAGI (reference sequence). With 2 bases clipped from V and 3 bases from J, the junction kept 7 bases outside the gene matches. There are 16 residues in the CDR3.

The J gene is TRBJ2-5, the V gene TRBV5-4; TRBD2 matches 10 bases. The V and J ends lost 1 base and 5 bases, in that order; junction bases with no gene match: 11. CDR3 length equals 17 residues. CDR1 is SGHNT and CDR2 is YYREEE in the germline V gene (reference sequence). CDR3 nucleotides: TGTGCCAGCAGCTTGTTGGGGACTAGCGCCGGTGGGGAGACCCAGTACTTC. Its translation is CASSLLGTSAGGETQYF. The complete variable domain, with remaining parts taken from reference TRBV5-4 and TRBJ2-5, reads ETGVTQSPTHLIKTRGQQVTLRCSSQSGHNTVSWYQQALGQGPQFIFQYYREEENGRGNFPPRFSGLQFPNYSSELNVNALELDDSALYLCASSLLGTSAGGETQYFGPGTRLLVL.

This clone was seen a single time. The chain carries TRBV15 and TRBJ1-5; tentative D call: TRBD1 (6 bases). Germline CDR1 is LNHNV and CDR2 is YYDKDF (reference sequence). This CDR3 comprises 14 residues. Trimming took 5 bases from V and 1 from J, leaving 9 bases between them. CDR3 nucleotides: TGTGCCACCAGCCCAGACAGGAGCAATCAGCCCCAGCATTTT. Its translation is CATSPDRSNQPQHF. The whole variable domain, filled in from reference TRBV15 and TRBJ1-5, reads DAMVIQNPRYQVTQFGKPVTLSCSQTLNHNVMYWYQQKSSQAPKLLFHYYDKDFNNEADTPDNFQSRRPNTSFCFLDIRSPGLGDTAMYLCATSPDRSNQPQHFGDGTRLSIL.

This clone occurred once. The rearrangement uses TRBV6-5 and TRBJ2-7; TRBD1 aligns across 9 bases. The germline CDR1 and CDR2 sequences are MNHEY and SVGAGI. CDR3 length: 14 residues. The V and J ends lost 4 bases and 6 bases, in that order; junction bases with no gene match: 7. The CDR3 reads CASSSGQGLGEQYF. In nucleotides, the CDR3 is TGTGCCAGCAGTTCGGGACAGGGTCTTGGCGAGCAGTACTTC.

V and J are TRBV29-1 and TRBJ2-3, with 12 nucleotides matching TRBD2. V shed 7 bases, J shed 2 bases, and the junction held 10 bases outside the gene matches. Germline values: CDR1 SQVTM, CDR2 ANQGSEA. The CDR3 has 16 amino acids. The CDR3 reads CSATSGLAGNTDTQYF. The CDR3 DNA reads TGCAGCGCGACATCCGGACTAGCGGGGAACACAGATACGCAGTATTTT.

The chain is built from TRBV11-3 and TRBJ2-3; D is perhaps TRBD2 (5 bases). The CDR3 is made up of 12 amino acids. Trimming left V 5 bases short and J 5 bases short, with 8 bases between. CDR1 is SGHNT and CDR2 is YENEEA in the germline V gene. CDR3 sequence reads: CASSLGLDTQYF. The CDR3 bases are TGTGCCAGCAGCCTAGGACTAGATACGCAGTATTTT.

The chain recombines TRBV6-6 with TRBJ2-2, with 11 bases lining up with TRBD1. V lost 6 bases, J lost 6 bases, and 9 bases stayed unmatched. The CDR3 has 16 residues. CDR1 and CDR2 (germline): MNHNY, SVGAGI (reference sequence). The CDR3 sequence: CASRSGGQGVPGELFF. CDR3 nucleotides: TGTGCCAGCAGGTCGGGGGGACAGGGGGTTCCCGGGGAGCTGTTTTTT.

CDR3 in amino acids: CATSDPRTGGYEQYF. The DNA of the CDR3 is TGTGCCACCAGTGACCCTAGGACAGGGGGCTACGAGCAGTACTTC. This chain connects TRBV24-1 to TRBJ2-7, with TRBD1 matching over 10 bases. This CDR3 is 15 amino acids long. Germline V CDR1 and CDR2: KGHDR, SFDVKD. The V and J ends lost 4 bases and 3 bases, in that order; junction bases with no gene match: 5.